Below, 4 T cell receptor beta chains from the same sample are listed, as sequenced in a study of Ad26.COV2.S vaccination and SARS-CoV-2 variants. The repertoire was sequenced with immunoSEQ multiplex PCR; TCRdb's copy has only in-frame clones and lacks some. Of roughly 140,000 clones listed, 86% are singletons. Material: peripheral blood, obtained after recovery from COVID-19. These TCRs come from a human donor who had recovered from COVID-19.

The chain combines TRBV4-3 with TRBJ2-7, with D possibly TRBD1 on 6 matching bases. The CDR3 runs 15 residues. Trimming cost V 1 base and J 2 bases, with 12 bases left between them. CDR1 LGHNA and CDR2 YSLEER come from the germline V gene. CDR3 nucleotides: TGCGCCAGCAGCCAAGGCCGGACAGCCACCTACGAGCAGTACTTC. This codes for CASSQGRTATYEQYF.

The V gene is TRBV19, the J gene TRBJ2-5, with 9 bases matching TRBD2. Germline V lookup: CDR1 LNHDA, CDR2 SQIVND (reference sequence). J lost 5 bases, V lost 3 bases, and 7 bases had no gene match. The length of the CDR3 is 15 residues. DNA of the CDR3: TGTGCCAGTAGTATGATGTCTAGCGGGGCGGAGACCCAGTACTTC. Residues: CASSMMSSGAETQYF.

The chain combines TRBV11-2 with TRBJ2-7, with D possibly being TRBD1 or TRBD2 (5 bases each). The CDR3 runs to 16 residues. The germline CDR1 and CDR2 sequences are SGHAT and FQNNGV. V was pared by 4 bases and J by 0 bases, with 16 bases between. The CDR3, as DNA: TGTGCCAGCAGCTGGGACGGGCACACAAGCTCCTACGAGCAGTACTTC. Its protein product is CASSWDGHTSSYEQYF.

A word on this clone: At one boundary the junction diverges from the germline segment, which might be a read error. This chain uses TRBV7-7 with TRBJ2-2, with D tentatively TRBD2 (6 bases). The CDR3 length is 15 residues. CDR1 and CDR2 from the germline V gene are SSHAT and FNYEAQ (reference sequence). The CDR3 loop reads CASSLGGLNTGELFF. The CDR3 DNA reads TGTGCTAGCAGCTTAGGTGGACTAAACACCGGGGAGCTGTTTTTT.